These 6 T cell receptor beta chains were sequenced from one sample in a study of T cell responses to AZD1222 COVID-19 vaccine. Profiled with immunoSEQ multiplex PCR; TCRdb holds only in-frame clones, not every one. The sample contains just under 100,000 clones, roughly 90% of which appear only once. The specimen was peripheral blood, collected on day 0 of AZD1222 vaccination. The receptors come from an adult in good health.

The rearrangement links TRBV30 to TRBJ1-6; no definite D call. Germline lookup yields CDR1 GTSNPN and CDR2 SVGIG (reference sequence). This CDR3 has 14 residues. V lost 4 bases to trimming and J lost 4 bases, with 11 bases between them. Written as DNA, the CDR3 is TGTGCCTGGATCGACGACACATATAATTCACCCCTCCACTTT. This gives the protein CAWIDDTYNSPLHF. The whole variable domain, filled in from reference TRBV30 and TRBJ1-6, reads SQTIHQWPATLVQPVGSPLSLECTVEGTSNPNLYWYRQAAGRGLQLLFYSVGIGQISSEVPQNLSASRPQDRQFILSSKKLLLSDSGFYLCAWIDDTYNSPLHFGNGTRLTVT.

The J gene is TRBJ1-3, the V gene TRBV6-1, with TRBD1 identical over 8 bases. The ends lost 0 bases at V and 4 bases at J; junction bases unmatched: 5. The CDR3 spans 16 residues. CDR1 is MNHNS and CDR2 is SASEGT in the germline V gene. DNA of the CDR3: TGTGCCAGCAGTGAAGCGACAGGGGTGGAAGGAAACACCATATATTTT. This codes for CASSEATGVEGNTIYF.

The CDR3 sequence: CASSTPQGRIDEQFF. The CDR3 DNA sequence: TGTGCCAGTAGTACTCCTCAGGGTAGAATCGATGAGCAGTTCTTC. The chain is built from TRBV19 and TRBJ2-1; a possible D gene is TRBD1 (5 bases). The CDR3 length is 15 residues. V lost 4 bases and J lost 8, with 18 bases in between. The germline V gene has CDR1 LNHDA and CDR2 SQIVND (reference sequence).

This clone has a handful of counts. The J gene is TRBJ2-7, the V gene TRBV19; D may be TRBD2 (7 bases). Trimming pared 9 bases from V and 0 bases from J, leaving 18 bases between. The length of the CDR3 is 15 residues. Germline V gives CDR1 LNHDA, CDR2 SQIVND (reference sequence). The CDR3 reads CASEKGGQGSYEQYF. CDR3 nucleotides: TGTGCCAGCGAGAAGGGGGGGCAGGGCTCCTACGAGCAGTACTTC.

The sample holds a few counts of this clone. This sequence joins TRBV30 and TRBJ1-2; weak D call: TRBD1 (6 bases). V was pared by 3 bases and J by 2 bases, with 7 bases between. This CDR3 spans 12 amino acids. Germline V gene sequence: CDR1 GTSNPN, CDR2 SVGIG (reference sequence). The CDR3: CAWRRGNYGYTF. As DNA, the CDR3 is TGTGCCTGGAGGAGGGGGAACTATGGCTACACCTTC.

The V and J genes are TRBV7-2 and TRBJ2-3; D call uncertain. This CDR3 spans 13 amino acids. V dropped 5 bases and J dropped 6 bases, with 12 bases sitting between them. Germline loops: CDR1 SGHTA, CDR2 FQGNSA. This CDR3 reads CASSLPSRDTQYF. The CDR3 coding sequence is TGTGCCAGCAGCCTCCCGTCTCGGGATACGCAGTATTTT.